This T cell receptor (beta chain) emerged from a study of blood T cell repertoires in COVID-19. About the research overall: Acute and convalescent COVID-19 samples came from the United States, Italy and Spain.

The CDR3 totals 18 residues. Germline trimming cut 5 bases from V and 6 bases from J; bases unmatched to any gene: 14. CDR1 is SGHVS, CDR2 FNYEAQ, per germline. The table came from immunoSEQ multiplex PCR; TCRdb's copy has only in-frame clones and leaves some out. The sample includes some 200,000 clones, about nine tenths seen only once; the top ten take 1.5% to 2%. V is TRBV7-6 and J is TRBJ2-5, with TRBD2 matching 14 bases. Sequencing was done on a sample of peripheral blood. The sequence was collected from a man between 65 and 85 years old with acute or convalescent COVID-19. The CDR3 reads CASSPRLAGGPGQQTQYF. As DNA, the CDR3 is TGTGCCAGCAGCCCGAGACTAGCGGGAGGGCCAGGTCAGCAGACCCAGTACTTC.